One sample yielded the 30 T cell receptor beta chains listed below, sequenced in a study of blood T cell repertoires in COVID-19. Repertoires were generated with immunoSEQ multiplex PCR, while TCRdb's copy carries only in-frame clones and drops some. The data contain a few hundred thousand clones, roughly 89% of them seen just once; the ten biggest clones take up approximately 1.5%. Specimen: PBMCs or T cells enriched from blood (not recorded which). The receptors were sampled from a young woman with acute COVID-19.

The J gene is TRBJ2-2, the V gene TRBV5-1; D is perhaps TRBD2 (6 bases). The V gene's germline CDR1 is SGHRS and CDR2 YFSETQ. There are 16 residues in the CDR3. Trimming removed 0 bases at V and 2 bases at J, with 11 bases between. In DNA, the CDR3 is TGCGCCAGCAGCTTGGCGAGCGGGCTAAACACCGGGGAGCTGTTTTTT. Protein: CASSLASGLNTGELFF.

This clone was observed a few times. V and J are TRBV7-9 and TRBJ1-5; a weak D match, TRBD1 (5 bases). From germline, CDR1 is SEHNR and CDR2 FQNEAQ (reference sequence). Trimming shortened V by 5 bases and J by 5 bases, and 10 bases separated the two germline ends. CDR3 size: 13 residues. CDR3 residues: CASSGAVDQPQHF. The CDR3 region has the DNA TGTGCCAGCAGCGGGGCAGTTGATCAGCCCCAGCATTTT.

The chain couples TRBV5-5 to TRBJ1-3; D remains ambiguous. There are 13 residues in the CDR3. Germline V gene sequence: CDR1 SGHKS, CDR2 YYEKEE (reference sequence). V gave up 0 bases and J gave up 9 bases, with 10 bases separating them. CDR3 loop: CASSLAPGGTIYF. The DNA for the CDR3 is TGTGCCAGCAGCTTGGCCCCAGGAGGCACCATATATTTT.

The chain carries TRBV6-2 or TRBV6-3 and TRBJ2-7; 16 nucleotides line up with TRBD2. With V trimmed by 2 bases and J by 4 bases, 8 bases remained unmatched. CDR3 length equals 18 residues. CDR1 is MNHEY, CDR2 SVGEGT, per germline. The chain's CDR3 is CASSYRGLAGGSSYEQYF. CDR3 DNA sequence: TGTGCCAGCAGTTACAGGGGACTAGCGGGAGGGTCCTCGTACGAGCAGTACTTC.

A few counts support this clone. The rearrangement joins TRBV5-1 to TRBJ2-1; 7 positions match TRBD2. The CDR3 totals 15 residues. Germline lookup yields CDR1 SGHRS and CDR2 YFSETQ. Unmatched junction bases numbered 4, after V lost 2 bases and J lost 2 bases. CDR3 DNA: TGCGCCAGCAGCTTAGGCGGGAGCCCCTACAATGAGCAGTTCTTC. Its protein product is CASSLGGSPYNEQFF.

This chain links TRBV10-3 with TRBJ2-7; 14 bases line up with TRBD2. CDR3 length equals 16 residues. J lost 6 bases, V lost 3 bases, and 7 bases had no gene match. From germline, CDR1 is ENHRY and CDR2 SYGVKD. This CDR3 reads CAISDPTSGRGAEQYF. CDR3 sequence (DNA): TGTGCCATCAGTGACCCGACTAGCGGGAGGGGAGCCGAGCAGTACTTC.

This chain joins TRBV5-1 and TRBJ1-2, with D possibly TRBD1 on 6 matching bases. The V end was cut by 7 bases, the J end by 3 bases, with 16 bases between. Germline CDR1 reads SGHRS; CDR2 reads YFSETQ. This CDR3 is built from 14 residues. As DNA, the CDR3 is TGCGCCAGCGGCATACAGGGCTTGGACTATGGCTACACCTTC. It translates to CASGIQGLDYGYTF.

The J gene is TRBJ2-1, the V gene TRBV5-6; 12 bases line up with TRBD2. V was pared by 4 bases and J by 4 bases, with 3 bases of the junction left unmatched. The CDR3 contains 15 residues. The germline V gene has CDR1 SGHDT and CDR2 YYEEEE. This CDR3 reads CASSTGLAGYNEQFF. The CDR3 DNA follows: TGTGCCAGCAGCACCGGACTAGCGGGGTACAATGAGCAGTTCTTC.

The DNA for the CDR3 is TGCGCCAGCAGCTCCCCGGGACTAAGAACCTACAATGAGCAGTTCTTC. Translated, it gives CASSSPGLRTYNEQFF. The chain uses TRBV5-1 and TRBJ2-1; 7 bases fit TRBD2. With 3 bases clipped from V and 2 bases from J, the junction kept 8 bases outside the gene matches. Germline values: CDR1 SGHRS, CDR2 YFSETQ. There are 16 residues in the CDR3.

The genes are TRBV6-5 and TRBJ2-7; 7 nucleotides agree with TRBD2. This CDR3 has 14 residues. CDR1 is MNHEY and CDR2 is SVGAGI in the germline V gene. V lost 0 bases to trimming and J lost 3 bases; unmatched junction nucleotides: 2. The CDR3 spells CASSYSGGSYEQYF. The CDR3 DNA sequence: TGTGCCAGCAGTTACTCCGGCGGGAGCTACGAGCAGTACTTC.

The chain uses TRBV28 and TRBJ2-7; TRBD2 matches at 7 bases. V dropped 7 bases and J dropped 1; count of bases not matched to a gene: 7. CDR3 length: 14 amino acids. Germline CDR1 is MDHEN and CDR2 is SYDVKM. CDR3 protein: CASKSSGESYEQYF. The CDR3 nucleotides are TGTGCCAGCAAATCTAGCGGAGAATCCTACGAGCAGTACTTC. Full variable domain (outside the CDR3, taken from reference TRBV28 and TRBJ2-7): DVKVTQSSRYLVKRTGEKVFLECVQDMDHENMFWYRQDPGLGLRLIYFSYDVKMKEKGDIPEGYSVSREKKERFSLILESASTNQTSMYLCASKSSGESYEQYFGPGTRLTVT.

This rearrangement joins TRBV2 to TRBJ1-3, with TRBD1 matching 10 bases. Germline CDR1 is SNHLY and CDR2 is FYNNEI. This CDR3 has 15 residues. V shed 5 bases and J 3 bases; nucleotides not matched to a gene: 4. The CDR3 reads CASSRGQGYGNTIYF. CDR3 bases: TGTGCCAGCAGTCGGGGACAGGGGTATGGAAACACCATATATTTT.

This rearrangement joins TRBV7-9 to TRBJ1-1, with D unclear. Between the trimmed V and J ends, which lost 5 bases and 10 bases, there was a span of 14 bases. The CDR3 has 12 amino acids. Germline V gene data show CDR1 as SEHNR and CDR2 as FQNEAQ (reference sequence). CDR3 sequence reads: CASSPIKAGAFF. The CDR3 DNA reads TGTGCCAGCAGCCCCATTAAGGCGGGAGCTTTCTTT.

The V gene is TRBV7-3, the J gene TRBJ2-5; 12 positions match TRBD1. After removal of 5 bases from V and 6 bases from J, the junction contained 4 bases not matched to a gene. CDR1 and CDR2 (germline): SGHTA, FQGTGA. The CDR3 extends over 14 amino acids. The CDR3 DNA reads TGTGCCAGCAGCCCGGGACAGGGGGCGAAGACCCAGTACTTC. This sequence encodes CASSPGQGAKTQYF.

CDR3 in amino acids: CASIRDRFEAFF. Written as DNA, the CDR3 is TGTGCCAGCATCCGGGACAGGTTTGAAGCTTTCTTT. The chain has TRBV12-3 or TRBV12-4 and TRBJ1-1; 8 bases map to TRBD1. The junction had 5 bases not matched to a gene; V was cut back by 7 bases and J by 7 bases. There are 12 residues in the CDR3.

The CDR3 reads CASSSAVNTEAFF. CDR3 in DNA: TGTGCCAGCAGTTCTGCGGTGAACACTGAAGCTTTCTTT. This sequence joins TRBV27 and TRBJ1-1, with no clear D. The CDR3 sequence is 13 residues long. Between the trimmed V and J ends, which lost 4 bases and 0 bases, there was a span of 6 bases. Germline CDR1 is MNHEY and CDR2 is SMNVEV (reference sequence).

The CDR3 coding sequence is TGTGCCAGCAGCCAAGATTGGACTAGCGGGAGTGGGTACGAGCAGTACTTC. The encoded protein is CASSQDWTSGSGYEQYF. The V gene is TRBV3-1 (or the pseudogene TRBV3-2), the J gene TRBJ2-7; 13 nucleotides agree with TRBD2. Trimming took 0 bases from V and 4 from J; bases not matched to a gene: 6. The germline CDR1 and CDR2 sequences are LGHDT and YNNKEL (reference sequence). This CDR3 comprises 17 residues.

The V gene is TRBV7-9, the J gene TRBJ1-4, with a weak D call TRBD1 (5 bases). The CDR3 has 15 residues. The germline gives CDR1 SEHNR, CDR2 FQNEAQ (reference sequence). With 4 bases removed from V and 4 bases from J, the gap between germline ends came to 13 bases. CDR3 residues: CASSSKGRLNEKLFF. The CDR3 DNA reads TGTGCCAGCAGCTCCAAGGGGAGGCTTAATGAAAAACTGTTTTTT.

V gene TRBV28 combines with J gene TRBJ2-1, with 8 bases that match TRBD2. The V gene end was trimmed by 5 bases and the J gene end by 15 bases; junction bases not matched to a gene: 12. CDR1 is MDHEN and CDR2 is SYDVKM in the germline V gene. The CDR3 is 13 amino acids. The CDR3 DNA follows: TGTGCCAGCAGTCAGCTTAGCGGGATCCATTGGTTCTTC. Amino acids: CASSQLSGIHWFF.

The chain's CDR3 is CASSLEKPGLAGFDEQFF. CDR3 in DNA: TGTGCCAGCAGCTTAGAAAAACCGGGACTAGCGGGATTCGATGAGCAGTTCTTC. V and J are TRBV11-2 and TRBJ2-1; TRBD2 matches at 13 bases. The ends lost 0 bases at V and 8 bases at J; junction bases unmatched: 10. This CDR3 comprises 18 residues. CDR1 SGHAT and CDR2 FQNNGV come from the germline V gene.

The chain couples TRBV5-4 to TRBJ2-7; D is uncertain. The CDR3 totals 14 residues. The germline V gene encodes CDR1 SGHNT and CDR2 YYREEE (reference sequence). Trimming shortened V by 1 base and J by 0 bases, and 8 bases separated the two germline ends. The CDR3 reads CASSLISVSYEQYF. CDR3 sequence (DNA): TGTGCCAGCAGCTTGATTTCTGTCTCCTACGAGCAGTACTTC.

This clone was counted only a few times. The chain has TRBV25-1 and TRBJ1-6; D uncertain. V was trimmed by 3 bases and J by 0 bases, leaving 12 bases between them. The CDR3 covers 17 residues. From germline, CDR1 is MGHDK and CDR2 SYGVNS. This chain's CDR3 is CASSDPGVSSYNSPLHF. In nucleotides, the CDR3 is TGTGCCAGCAGTGACCCAGGCGTCAGCTCCTATAATTCACCCCTCCACTTT.

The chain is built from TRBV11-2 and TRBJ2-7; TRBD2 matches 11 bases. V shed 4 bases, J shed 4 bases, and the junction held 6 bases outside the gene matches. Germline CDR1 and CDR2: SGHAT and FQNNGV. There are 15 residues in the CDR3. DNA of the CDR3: TGTGCCAGCAGCTACCCGGGACTAGCGGATTACGAGCAGTACTTC. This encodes CASSYPGLADYEQYF.

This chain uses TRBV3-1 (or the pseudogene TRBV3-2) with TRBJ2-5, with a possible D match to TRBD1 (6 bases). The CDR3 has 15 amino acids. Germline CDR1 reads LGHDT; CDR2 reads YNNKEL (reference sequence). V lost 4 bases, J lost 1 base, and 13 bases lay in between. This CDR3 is CASSRDRLLQETQYF. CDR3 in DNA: TGTGCCAGCAGCCGTGACAGGCTTCTCCAAGAGACCCAGTACTTC.

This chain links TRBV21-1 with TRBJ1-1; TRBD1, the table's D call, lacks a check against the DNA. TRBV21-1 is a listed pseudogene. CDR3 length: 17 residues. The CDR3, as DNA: TGTGCCAGCCTTGCCGGGACAGGCGATCGGATGAACACTGAAGCTTTCTTT. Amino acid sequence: CASLAGTGDRMNTEAFF.

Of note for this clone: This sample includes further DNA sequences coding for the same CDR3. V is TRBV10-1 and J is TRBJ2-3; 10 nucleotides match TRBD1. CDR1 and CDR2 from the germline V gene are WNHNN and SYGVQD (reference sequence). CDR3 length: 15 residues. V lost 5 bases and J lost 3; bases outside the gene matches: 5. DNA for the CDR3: TGCGCCAGCAGTCTGGACAGGGGGGGAACAGATACGCAGTATTTT. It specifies CASSLDRGGTDTQYF.

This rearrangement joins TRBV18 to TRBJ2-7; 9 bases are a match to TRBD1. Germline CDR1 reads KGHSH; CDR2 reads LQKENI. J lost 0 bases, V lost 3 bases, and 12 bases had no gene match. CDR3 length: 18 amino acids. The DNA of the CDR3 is TGTGCCAGCTCACCCTCATCCCCCGGACAGGGGTACTCCTACGAGCAGTACTTC. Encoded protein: CASSPSSPGQGYSYEQYF.

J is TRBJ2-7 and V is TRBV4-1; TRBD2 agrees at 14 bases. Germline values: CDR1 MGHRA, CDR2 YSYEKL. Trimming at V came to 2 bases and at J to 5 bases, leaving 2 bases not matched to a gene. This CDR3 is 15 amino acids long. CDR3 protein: CASSQSGLAGDEQYF. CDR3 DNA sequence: TGCGCCAGCAGCCAATCGGGACTAGCGGGGGACGAGCAGTACTTC.

The CDR3 protein is CASSFEDRGTEAFF. DNA of the CDR3: TGTGCCAGCAGCTTCGAGGACAGGGGCACTGAAGCTTTCTTT. The chain is built from TRBV7-9 and TRBJ1-1; TRBD1 aligns across 9 bases. Per the germline V gene, CDR1 is SEHNR and CDR2 is FQNEAQ (reference sequence). With V trimmed by 3 bases and J by 4 bases, 3 bases remained unmatched. The CDR3 is 14 amino acids.

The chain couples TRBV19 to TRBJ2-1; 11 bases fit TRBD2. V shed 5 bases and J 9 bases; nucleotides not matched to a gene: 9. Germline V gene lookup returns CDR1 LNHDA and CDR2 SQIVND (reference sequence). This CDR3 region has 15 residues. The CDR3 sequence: CASSVSGRVGGEQFF. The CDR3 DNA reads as TGTGCCAGTAGTGTTAGCGGGAGGGTGGGGGGTGAGCAGTTCTTC. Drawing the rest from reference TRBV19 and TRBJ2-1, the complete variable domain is DGGITQSPKYLFRKEGQNVTLSCEQNLNHDAMYWYRQDPGQGLRLIYYSQIVNDFQKGDIAEGYSVSREKKESFPLTVTSAQKNPTAFYLCASSVSGRVGGEQFFGPGTRLTVL.